This T cell receptor (beta chain) comes out of a study of type 1 regulatory T cells (dated by TCRdb to 2020 to 2023). General notes on the study: The study characterized an in vitro protocol that generated a Tr1-enriched, alloantigen-specific CD4 T cell product named T-allo10. T-allo10 was being tested clinically in patients with hematological malignancies who were undergoing allogeneic hematopoietic stem cell transplantation.

These reads were obtained on an Illumina MiSeq. TCRdb cleaned the public reads at Q25 with fastp, built clones with MiXCR and kept in-frame beta chains. Rows with a matching CDR3 protein are joined into one entry that keeps the most common DNA and genes. This sample comprises under 20,000 distinct CDR3 sequences, roughly 10% of them detected only once. About 2.7% of the sample is in the top ten clones. CDR1 SGHRS and CDR2 YFSETQ were looked up in the germline V gene. The CDR3 runs 15 residues from the cysteine to the phenylalanine. Only CDR3 DNA is held: 45 bases, read in frame from base 1. A distance of 13 bases separates the germline ends of V and J, which lose 4 bases and 2 bases respectively. Ten or more counts support this clonotype. Its antigen is unknown. No clone much larger than this one lies a single base away; base qualities are absent.

The receptor's source is a human donor in good health. This receptor chain uses TRBV5-1 and TRBJ2-1; TRBD1 is possibly the D segment (5 matching bases). The sequenced sample was CD4+ T cells, either the whole sample or a sorted fraction (not recorded which). The CDR3 is CASSPDSVTYNEQFF. The DNA sequence is TGCGCCAGCAGCCCTGACAGCGTCACCTACAATGAGCAGTTCTTC.